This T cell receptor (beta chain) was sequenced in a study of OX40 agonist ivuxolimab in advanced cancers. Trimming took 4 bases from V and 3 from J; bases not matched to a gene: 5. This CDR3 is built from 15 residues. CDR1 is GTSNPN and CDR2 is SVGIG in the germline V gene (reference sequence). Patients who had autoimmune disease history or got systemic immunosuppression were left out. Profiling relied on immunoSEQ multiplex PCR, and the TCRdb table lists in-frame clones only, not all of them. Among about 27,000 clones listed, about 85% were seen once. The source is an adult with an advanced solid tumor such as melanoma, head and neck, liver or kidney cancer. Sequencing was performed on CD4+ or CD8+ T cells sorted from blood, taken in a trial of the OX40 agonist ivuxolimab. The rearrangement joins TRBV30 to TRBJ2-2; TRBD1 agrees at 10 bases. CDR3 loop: CAWKSGTGDTGELFF. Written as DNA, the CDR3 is TGTGCCTGGAAATCAGGGACAGGGGACACCGGGGAGCTGTTTTTT.